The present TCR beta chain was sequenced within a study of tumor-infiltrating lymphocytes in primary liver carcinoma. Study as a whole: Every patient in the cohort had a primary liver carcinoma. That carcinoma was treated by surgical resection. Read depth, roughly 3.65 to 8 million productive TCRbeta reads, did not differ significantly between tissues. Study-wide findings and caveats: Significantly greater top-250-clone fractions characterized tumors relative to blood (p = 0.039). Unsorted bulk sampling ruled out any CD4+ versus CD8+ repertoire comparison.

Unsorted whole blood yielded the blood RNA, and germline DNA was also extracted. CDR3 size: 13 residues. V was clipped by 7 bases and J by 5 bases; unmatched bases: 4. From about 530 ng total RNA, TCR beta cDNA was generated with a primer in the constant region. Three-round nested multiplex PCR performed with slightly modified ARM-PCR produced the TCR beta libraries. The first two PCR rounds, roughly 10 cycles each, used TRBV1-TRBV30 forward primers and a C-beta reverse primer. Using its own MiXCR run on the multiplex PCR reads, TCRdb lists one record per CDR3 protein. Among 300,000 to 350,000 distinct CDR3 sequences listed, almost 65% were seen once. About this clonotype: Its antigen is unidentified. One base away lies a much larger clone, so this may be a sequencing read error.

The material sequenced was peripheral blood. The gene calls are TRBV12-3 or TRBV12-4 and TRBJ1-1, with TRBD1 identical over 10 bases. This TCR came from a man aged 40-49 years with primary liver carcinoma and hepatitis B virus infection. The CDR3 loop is CASTRGQGTEAFF. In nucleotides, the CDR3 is TGTGCCAGCACCCGGGGACAGGGGACTGAAGCTTTCTTT.